The clone carrying this T cell receptor beta chain came up many times. No antigen is known for it. The study used a library that attached unique molecular identifiers to individual cDNA molecules. TCRdb re-derived calls from the RACE reads in MiXCR, one entry per CDR3 protein. The profile shows approximately 75,000 distinct CDR3 sequences, about 9% of them singletons. The germline gives CDR1 SNHLY, CDR2 FYNNEI. V was clipped by 4 bases and J by 5 bases, with 12 bases between them. CDR3 length: 15 residues. Time point: patch test 2, 6 weeks after DPC sensitization. As to treatment: therapeutic diphenylcyclopropenone sensitization with weekly scalp DPC. This sample is part of a study of human T cells and chemical hapten exposure. Looking at the study overall: Slight differences in pooled library volume were the main source of varying TCR yields across samples.

Findings and caveats of the study: DPC sensitization produced no change in TCRs with frequency above 1 in 1000.

This sequence was found in a woman between 50 and 59 years old with alopecia areata. Some clones in this sample may be carry-over from other donors' samples. Sequences were derived from whole blood, sampled in connection with sensitization to the hapten diphenylcyclopropenone (DPC). The chain employs TRBV2 and TRBJ1-6; D gene unclear. Here the CDR3 DNA reads TGTGCCAGCAGTGTAGAGGGAACCAATAATTCACCCCTCCACTTT. Translating it yields CASSVEGTNNSPLHF.